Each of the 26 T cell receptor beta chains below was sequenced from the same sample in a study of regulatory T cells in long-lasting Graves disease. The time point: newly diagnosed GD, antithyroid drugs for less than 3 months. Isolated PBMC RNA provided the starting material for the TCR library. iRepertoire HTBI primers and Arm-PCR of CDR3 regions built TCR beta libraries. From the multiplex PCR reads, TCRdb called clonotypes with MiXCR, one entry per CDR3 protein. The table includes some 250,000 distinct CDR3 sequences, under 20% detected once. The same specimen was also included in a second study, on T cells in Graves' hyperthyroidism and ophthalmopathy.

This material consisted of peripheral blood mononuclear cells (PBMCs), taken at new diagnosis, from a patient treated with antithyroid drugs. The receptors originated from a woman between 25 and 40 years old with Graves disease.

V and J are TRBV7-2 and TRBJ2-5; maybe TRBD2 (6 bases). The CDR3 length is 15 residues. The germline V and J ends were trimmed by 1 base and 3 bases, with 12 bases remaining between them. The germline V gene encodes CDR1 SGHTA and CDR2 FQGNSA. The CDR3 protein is CASSLGGGVEETQYF. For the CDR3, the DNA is TGTGCCAGCAGCTTAGGCGGCGGGGTCGAAGAGACCCAGTACTTC.

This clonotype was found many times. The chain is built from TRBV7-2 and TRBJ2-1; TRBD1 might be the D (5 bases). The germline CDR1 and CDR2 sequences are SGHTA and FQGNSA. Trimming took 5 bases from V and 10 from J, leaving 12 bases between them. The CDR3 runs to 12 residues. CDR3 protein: CASSRIGAEQFF. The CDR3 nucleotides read TGTGCCAGCAGCCGGATAGGGGCAGAGCAGTTCTTC.

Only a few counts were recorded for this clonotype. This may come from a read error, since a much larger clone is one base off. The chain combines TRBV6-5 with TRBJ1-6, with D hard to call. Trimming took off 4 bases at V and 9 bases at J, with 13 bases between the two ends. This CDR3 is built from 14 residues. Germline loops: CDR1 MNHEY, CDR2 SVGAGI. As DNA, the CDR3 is TGTGCCAGCAGTTCTCCCGGGCACGGTTCACCCCTCCACTTT. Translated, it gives CASSSPGHGSPLHF.

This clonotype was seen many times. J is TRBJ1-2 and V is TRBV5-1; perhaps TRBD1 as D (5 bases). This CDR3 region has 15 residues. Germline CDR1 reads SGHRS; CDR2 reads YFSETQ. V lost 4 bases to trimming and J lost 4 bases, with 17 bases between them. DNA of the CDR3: TGCGCCAGCAGCCTTCCGGGGGGATTAGGCTATGGCTACACCTTC. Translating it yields CASSLPGGLGYGYTF.

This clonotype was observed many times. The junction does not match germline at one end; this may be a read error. CDR3 protein: CASTPAGFGANALTF. The CDR3 nucleotides are TGTGCCAGCACCCCAGCGGGGTTTGGGGCCAACGCCCTGACTTTC. V is TRBV27 and J is TRBJ2-6; TRBD2 aligns across 7 bases. Germline lookup yields CDR1 MNHEY and CDR2 SMNVEV (reference sequence). The CDR3 length is 15 residues. Supplemented by reference TRBV27 and TRBJ2-6, the full variable domain reads EAQVTQNPRYLITVTGKKLTVTCSQNMNHEYMSWYRQDPGLGLRQIYYSMNVEVTDKGDVPEGYKVSRKEKRNFPLILESPSPNQTSLYFCASTPAGFGANALTFGAGSRLTVL.

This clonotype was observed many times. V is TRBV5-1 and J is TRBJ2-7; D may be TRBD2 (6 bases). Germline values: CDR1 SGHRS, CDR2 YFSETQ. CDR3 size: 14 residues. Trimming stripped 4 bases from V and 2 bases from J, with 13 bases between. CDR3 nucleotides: TGCGCCAGCAGCGGCGGGACCCAAGCCTACGAGCAGTACTTC. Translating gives CASSGGTQAYEQYF.

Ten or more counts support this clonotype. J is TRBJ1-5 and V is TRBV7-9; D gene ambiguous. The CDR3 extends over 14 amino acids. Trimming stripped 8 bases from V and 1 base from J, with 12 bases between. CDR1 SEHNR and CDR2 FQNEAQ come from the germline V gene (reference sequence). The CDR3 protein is CASSRETSNQPQHF. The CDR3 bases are TGTGCCAGCTCCCGGGAGACGAGCAATCAGCCCCAGCATTTT.

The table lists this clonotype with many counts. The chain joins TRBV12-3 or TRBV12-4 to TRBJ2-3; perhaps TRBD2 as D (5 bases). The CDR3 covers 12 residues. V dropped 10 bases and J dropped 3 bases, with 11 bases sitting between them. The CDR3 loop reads CATDRGTDTQYF. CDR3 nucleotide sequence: TGTGCCACAGACCGAGGGACAGATACGCAGTATTTT.

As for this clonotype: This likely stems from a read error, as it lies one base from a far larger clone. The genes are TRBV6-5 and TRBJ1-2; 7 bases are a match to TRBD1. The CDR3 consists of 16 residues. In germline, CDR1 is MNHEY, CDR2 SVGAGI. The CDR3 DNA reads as TGTGCCGGCAGTGAAGGTGGTAGGGGGCGAAACTATGGCTACACCTTC. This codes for CAGSEGGRGRNYGYTF.

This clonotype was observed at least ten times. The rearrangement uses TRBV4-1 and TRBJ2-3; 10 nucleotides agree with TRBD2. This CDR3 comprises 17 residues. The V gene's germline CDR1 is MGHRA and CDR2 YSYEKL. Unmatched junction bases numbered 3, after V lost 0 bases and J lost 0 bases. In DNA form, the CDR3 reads TGCGCCAGCAGCCAAGAAAGGACTAGCGGAAGCACAGATACGCAGTATTTT. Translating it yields CASSQERTSGSTDTQYF.

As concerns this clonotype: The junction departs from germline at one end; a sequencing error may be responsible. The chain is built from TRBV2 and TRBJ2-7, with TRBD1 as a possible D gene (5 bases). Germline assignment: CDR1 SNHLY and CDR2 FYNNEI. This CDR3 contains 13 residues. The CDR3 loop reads CASSSTVTYEQYF. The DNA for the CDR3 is TGCGCCAGCAGCTCGACAGTCACCTACGAGCAGTACTTC.

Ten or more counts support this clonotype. CDR3 DNA sequence: TGTGCCAGCACCAACACAGACGGCTACACCTTC. Translation gives CASTNTDGYTF. The chain uses TRBV6-1 and TRBJ1-2, with D unclear. The V and J ends lost 7 bases and 8 bases respectively, with 11 bases between them. This CDR3 is 11 amino acids long. Germline CDR1 and CDR2: MNHNS and SASEGT.

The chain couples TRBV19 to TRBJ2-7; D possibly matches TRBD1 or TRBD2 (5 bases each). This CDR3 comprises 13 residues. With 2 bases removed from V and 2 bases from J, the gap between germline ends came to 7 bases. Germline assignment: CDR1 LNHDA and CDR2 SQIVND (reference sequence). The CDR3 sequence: CASSIQGPYEQYF. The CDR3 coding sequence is TGTGCCAGTAGTATACAGGGACCCTACGAGCAGTACTTC. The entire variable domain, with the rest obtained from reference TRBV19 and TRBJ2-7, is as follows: DGGITQSPKYLFRKEGQNVTLSCEQNLNHDAMYWYRQDPGQGLRLIYYSQIVNDFQKGDIAEGYSVSREKKESFPLTVTSAQKNPTAFYLCASSIQGPYEQYFGPGTRLTVT.

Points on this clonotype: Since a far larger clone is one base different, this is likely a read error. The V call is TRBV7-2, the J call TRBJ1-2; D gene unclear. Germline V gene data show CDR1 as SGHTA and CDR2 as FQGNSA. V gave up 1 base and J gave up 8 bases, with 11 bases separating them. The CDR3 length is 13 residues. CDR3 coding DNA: TGTACCAGCAGCTTAGGTACAGATCGGGGCTACACCTTC. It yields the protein CTSSLGTDRGYTF.

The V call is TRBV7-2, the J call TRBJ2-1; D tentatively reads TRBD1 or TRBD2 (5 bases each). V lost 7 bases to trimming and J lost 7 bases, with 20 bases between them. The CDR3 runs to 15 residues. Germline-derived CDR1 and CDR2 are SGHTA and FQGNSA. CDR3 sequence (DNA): TGTGCCAGCACCCCCATTGGGGGAGTGTTTAATGAGCAGTTCTTC. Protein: CASTPIGGVFNEQFF.

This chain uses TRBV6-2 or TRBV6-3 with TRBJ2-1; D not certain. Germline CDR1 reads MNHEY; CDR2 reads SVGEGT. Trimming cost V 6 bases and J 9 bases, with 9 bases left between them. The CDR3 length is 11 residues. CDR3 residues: CASRRSFEQFF. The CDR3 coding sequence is TGTGCCAGCAGGAGAAGTTTTGAGCAGTTCTTC.

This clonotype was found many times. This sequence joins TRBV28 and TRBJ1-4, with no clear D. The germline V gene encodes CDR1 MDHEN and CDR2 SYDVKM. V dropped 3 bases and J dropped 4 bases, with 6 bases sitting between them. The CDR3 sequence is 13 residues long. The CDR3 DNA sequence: TGTGCCAGCAGTTTGGGGTATAATGAAAAACTGTTTTTT. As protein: CASSLGYNEKLFF.

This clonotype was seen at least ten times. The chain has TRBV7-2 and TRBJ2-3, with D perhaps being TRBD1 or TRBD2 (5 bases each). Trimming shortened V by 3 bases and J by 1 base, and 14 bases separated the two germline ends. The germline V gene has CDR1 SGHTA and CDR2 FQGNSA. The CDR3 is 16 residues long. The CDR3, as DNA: TGTGCCAGCAGCTTTCTCAGGGTGGGACGCACAGATACGCAGTATTTT. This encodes CASSFLRVGRTDTQYF.

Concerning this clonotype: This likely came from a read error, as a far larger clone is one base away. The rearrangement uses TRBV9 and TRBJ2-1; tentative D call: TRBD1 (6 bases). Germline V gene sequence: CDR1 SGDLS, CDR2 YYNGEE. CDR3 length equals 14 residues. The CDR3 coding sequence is TGTGCCAGCAGTTTAGGGTGGGGGACAAATGAGCGGTTCTTC. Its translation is CASSLGWGTNERFF.

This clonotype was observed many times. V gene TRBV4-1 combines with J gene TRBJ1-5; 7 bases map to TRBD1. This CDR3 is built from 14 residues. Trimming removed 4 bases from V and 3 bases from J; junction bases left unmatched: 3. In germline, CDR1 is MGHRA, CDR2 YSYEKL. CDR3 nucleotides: TGCGCCAGCAGCCCGGGACAGAACAATCAGCCCCAGCATTTT. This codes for CASSPGQNNQPQHF.

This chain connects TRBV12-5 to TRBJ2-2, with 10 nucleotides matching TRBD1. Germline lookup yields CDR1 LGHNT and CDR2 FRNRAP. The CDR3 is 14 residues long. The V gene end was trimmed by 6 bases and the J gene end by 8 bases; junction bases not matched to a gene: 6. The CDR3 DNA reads TGTGCTAGTGGACGGACAGGGGGTTTGGGGGAGCTGTTTTTT. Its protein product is CASGRTGGLGELFF.

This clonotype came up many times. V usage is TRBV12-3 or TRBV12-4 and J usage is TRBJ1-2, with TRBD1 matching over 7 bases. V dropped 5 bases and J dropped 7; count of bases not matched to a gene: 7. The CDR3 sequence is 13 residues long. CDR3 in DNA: TGTGCCAGCAGTAAGGCAGGGGGAAGTGGCTACACCTTC. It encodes CASSKAGGSGYTF.

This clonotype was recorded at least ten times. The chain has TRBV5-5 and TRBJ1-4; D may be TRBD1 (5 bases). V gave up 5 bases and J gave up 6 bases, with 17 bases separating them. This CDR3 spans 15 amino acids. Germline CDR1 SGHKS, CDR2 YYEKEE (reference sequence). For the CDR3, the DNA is TGTGCCAGCAGATCCGGGACGGCGGAGTATGAAAAACTGTTTTTT. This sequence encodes CASRSGTAEYEKLFF.

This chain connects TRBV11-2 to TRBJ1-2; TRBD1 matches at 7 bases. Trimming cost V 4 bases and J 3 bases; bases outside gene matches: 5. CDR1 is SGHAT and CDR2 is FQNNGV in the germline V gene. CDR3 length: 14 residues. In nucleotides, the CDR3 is TGTGCCAGCAGCTCCCCCACAGGGGACTATGGCTACACCTTC. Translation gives CASSSPTGDYGYTF.

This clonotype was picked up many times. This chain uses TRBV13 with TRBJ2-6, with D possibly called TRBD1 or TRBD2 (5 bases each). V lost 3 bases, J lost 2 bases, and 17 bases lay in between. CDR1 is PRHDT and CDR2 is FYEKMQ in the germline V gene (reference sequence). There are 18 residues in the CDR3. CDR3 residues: CASSFWVGTAAGANVLTF. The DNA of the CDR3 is TGTGCCAGCAGCTTTTGGGTCGGGACCGCTGCTGGGGCCAACGTCCTGACTTTC.

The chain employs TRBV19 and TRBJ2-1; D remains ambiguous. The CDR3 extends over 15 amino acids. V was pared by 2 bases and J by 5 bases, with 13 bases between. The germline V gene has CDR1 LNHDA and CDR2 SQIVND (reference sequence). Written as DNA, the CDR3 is TGTGCCAGTAGTATAAGCATCGGATCTAACAATGAGCAGTTCTTC. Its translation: CASSISIGSNNEQFF.